This passage covers 14 T cell receptor beta chains from one sample sequenced in a study of T-cell memory formation after mild COVID-19. TCRdb reprocessed the 5' RACE reads via MiXCR and lists one record per CDR3 protein. The profile shows 400,000 to 500,000 distinct CDR3 sequences, 20% of them singletons. Sequenced: PBMCs or a T cell subset sorted from them (not recorded which). Receptors were obtained from an adult woman who had mild COVID-19 (a few samples of this study predate the infection). Cell type and time point are not known.

This clonotype turned up a few times. This chain uses TRBV7-9 with TRBJ2-5, with D uncertain. In germline, CDR1 is SEHNR, CDR2 FQNEAQ (reference sequence). Trimming pared 3 bases from V and 4 bases from J, leaving 3 bases between. This CDR3 is built from 11 residues. CDR3 in amino acids: CASSFIETQYF. CDR3 nucleotide sequence: TGTGCCAGCAGCTTTATAGAGACCCAGTACTTC.

The rearrangement uses TRBV4-2 and TRBJ2-1; the match to TRBD2 covers 9 bases. The CDR3 has 15 amino acids. From germline, CDR1 is LGHNA and CDR2 YNFKEQ. V lost 2 bases, J lost 7 bases, and 6 bases stayed unmatched. The DNA of the CDR3 is TGTGCCAGCAGCCAACAAGCGGGAGGTATGAATGAGCAGTTCTTC. This sequence encodes CASSQQAGGMNEQFF.

This clonotype occurred a few times. V gene TRBV20-1 combines with J gene TRBJ1-2; 9 nucleotides agree with TRBD1. The germline V gene encodes CDR1 DFQATT and CDR2 SNEGSKA (reference sequence). The J segment lost 3 bases and the V segment lost 6 bases, leaving 8 bases of the junction unmatched. This CDR3 has 14 residues. As DNA, the CDR3 is TGCAGTGCGCCCGCACAGGGGGCAGACTATGGCTACACCTTC. The encoded protein is CSAPAQGADYGYTF.

V gene TRBV6-2 or TRBV6-3 combines with J gene TRBJ2-7; possibly TRBD1 for D (6 bases). Looked up from germline, CDR1 is MNHEY and CDR2 is SVGEGT. The CDR3 is made up of 15 amino acids. The V and J ends lost 5 bases and 5 bases respectively, with 19 bases between them. The CDR3 sequence: CASSPVDRPRDEQYF. Here the CDR3 DNA reads TGTGCCAGCAGTCCAGTCGACAGGCCGCGGGACGAGCAGTACTTC.

This clonotype showed up just a few times. This CDR3 is CASTPGGPAREQYF. CDR3 DNA: TGTGCCAGCACCCCGGGGGGTCCGGCGCGGGAGCAGTACTTC. V usage is TRBV12-3 or TRBV12-4 and J usage is TRBJ2-7, with 7 bases aligning to TRBD2. The V and J ends lost 7 bases and 7 bases, in that order; junction bases with no gene match: 13. The length of the CDR3 is 14 residues.

The V and J genes are TRBV23-1 and TRBJ2-7, with D perhaps matching TRBD2 (7 bases). TRBV23-1 is reported as an ORF; its role is uncertain. V was pared by 4 bases and J by 4 bases, with 17 bases between. CDR3 length: 15 residues. CDR3 in amino acids: CASSPLGGGGYEQYF. CDR3 coding DNA: TGCGCCAGCAGTCCCCTGGGGGGAGGGGGGTACGAGCAGTACTTC.

The chain combines TRBV5-1 with TRBJ2-3, with TRBD2 identical over 8 bases. CDR3 length equals 14 residues. CDR1 and CDR2 (germline): SGHRS, YFSETQ. With 7 bases clipped from V and 1 base from J, the junction kept 5 bases outside the gene matches. The CDR3 here is CASASGGRTDTQYF. The CDR3 region has the DNA TGCGCCAGCGCCTCGGGGGGGCGCACAGATACGCAGTATTTT. Full variable domain (missing parts from reference TRBV5-1 and TRBJ2-3): KAGVTQTPRYLIKTRGQQVTLSCSPISGHRSVSWYQQTPGQGLQFLFEYFSETQRNKGNFPGRFSGRQFSNSRSEMNVSTLELGDSALYLCASASGGRTDTQYFGPGTRLTVL.

The chain employs TRBV5-1 and TRBJ1-1; 8 positions match TRBD1. The trim removed 3 bases at V and 1 base at J, leaving 8 bases unmatched. Per the germline V gene, CDR1 is SGHRS and CDR2 is YFSETQ. This CDR3 spans 16 amino acids. CDR3 DNA sequence: TGCGCCAGCAGCTCGGGAACAGGGGGTCAGAACACTGAAGCTTTCTTT. Its protein is CASSSGTGGQNTEAFF.

The V call is TRBV18, the J call TRBJ2-5, with TRBD1 matching over 10 bases. Germline-derived CDR1 and CDR2 are KGHSH and LQKENI. The junction had 11 bases not matched to a gene; V was cut back by 3 bases and J by 4 bases. The CDR3 length is 17 residues. CDR3 sequence (DNA): TGTGCCAGCTCACCGATCCCGGGACAGGGGTTCCGAGAGACCCAGTACTTC. Amino acid sequence: CASSPIPGQGFRETQYF.

The CDR3 loop is CASSHLRQSGSLYGYTF. The CDR3 bases are TGTGCCAGCAGCCACCTTCGGCAGAGTGGCTCTCTGTATGGCTACACCTTC. The chain recombines TRBV11-2 with TRBJ1-2; D unclear. The ends were cut back, 5 bases at V and 5 bases at J, with 24 bases in the middle. The length of the CDR3 is 17 residues. Germline V gene data show CDR1 as SGHAT and CDR2 as FQNNGV.

This clonotype was detected a few times. This chain links TRBV3-1 with TRBJ1-1, with D uncertain. Trimming stripped 4 bases from V and 1 base from J, with 13 bases between. Germline V gene lookup returns CDR1 LGHDT and CDR2 YNNKEL (reference sequence). The CDR3 runs to 15 residues. The CDR3 sequence is CASSPRPLRNTEAFF. For the CDR3, the DNA is TGTGCCAGCAGCCCGCGGCCGCTGAGGAACACTGAAGCTTTCTTT.

The chain uses TRBV24-1 and TRBJ1-1; weak D call: TRBD1 (6 bases). CDR1 and CDR2 (germline): KGHDR, SFDVKD. The length of the CDR3 is 15 residues. Between the trimmed V and J ends, which lost 3 bases and 4 bases, there was a span of 14 bases. CDR3 amino acids: CATSDGRGRVTEAFF. The DNA of the CDR3 is TGTGCCACCAGTGATGGCAGGGGACGGGTCACTGAAGCTTTCTTT.

This clonotype was seen at least ten times. V usage is TRBV7-8 and J usage is TRBJ2-1; D not certain. Trimming left V 7 bases short and J 5 bases short, with 15 bases between. Germline values: CDR1 SGHVS, CDR2 FQNEAQ. This CDR3 has 14 amino acids. Here the CDR3 reads CASNPRGSHNEQFF. The CDR3 DNA follows: TGTGCCAGCAACCCCCGCGGATCTCACAATGAGCAGTTCTTC.

This sequence joins TRBV7-2 and TRBJ1-5; the D is unclear. The germline CDR1 and CDR2 sequences are SGHTA and FQGNSA. V lost 1 base and J lost 0, with 4 bases in between. CDR3 length: 14 amino acids. The chain's CDR3 is CASSLVRSNQPQHF. DNA of the CDR3: TGTGCCAGCAGCTTAGTTCGTAGCAATCAGCCCCAGCATTTT. Looking up the rest from reference TRBV7-2 and TRBJ1-5 gives the full variable domain: GAGVSQSPSNKVTEKGKDVELRCDPISGHTALYWYRQSLGQGLEFLIYFQGNSAPDKSGLPSDRFSAERTGGSVSTLTIQRTQQEDSAVYLCASSLVRSNQPQHFGDGTRLSIL.